What follows are 32 T cell receptor beta chains derived from one specimen sequenced in a study of shared clonotypes between healthy human individuals. TCRdb's copy holds only in-frame clones and misses some; the assay was immunoSEQ multiplex PCR. The data contain just under 350,000 clones, 70% to 75% of them singletons. Sequenced material: memory CD4+ T cells sorted from blood. Subset of the sample: CD45RA-negative fraction. The receptor set was obtained from a man between 25 and 39 years old in good health.

This clone came up a few times. The chain employs TRBV5-4 and TRBJ2-2; no firm D call. The CDR3 totals 15 residues. Germline CDR1 SGHNT, CDR2 YYREEE (reference sequence). Trimming left V 0 bases short and J 2 bases short, with 8 bases between. This CDR3 is CASSLGLENTGELFF. The CDR3 coding sequence is TGTGCCAGCAGCTTGGGACTGGAAAACACCGGGGAGCTGTTTTTT.

The V gene is TRBV19, the J gene TRBJ2-7; the D gene is possibly TRBD2 (5 bases). Germline V gives CDR1 LNHDA, CDR2 SQIVND (reference sequence). The CDR3 length is 13 residues. Trimming took 9 bases from V and 1 from J, leaving 13 bases between them. CDR3 in DNA: TGTGCCAGACATGTTCGGGGATCCTACGAGCAGTACTTC. It yields the protein CARHVRGSYEQYF.

This clone appeared a few times. The rearrangement uses TRBV10-2 and TRBJ2-2; 7 nucleotides match TRBD1. This CDR3 is built from 15 residues. Germline trimming cut 6 bases from V and 5 bases from J; bases unmatched to any gene: 9. Germline V gives CDR1 WSHSY, CDR2 SAAADI. CDR3 sequence (DNA): TGCGCCAGCAGGGCCCCAGGGGGACGGACCGGGGAGCTGTTTTTT. This gives the protein CASRAPGGRTGELFF.

The V and J genes are TRBV6-6 and TRBJ2-3; D may be TRBD1 or TRBD2 (5 bases each). The germline gives CDR1 MNHNY, CDR2 SVGAGI (reference sequence). V lost 8 bases, J lost 2 bases, and 11 bases lay in between. This CDR3 is built from 13 residues. This CDR3 reads CASVPGPTDTQYF. The DNA for the CDR3 is TGTGCCAGCGTGCCGGGGCCCACAGATACGCAGTATTTT.

The rearrangement uses TRBV19 and TRBJ2-1; D is possibly TRBD2 (6 bases). Germline CDR1 is LNHDA and CDR2 is SQIVND (reference sequence). This CDR3 is 12 amino acids long. The V end lost 5 bases, the J end lost 8 bases, and 10 bases lay between the germline ends. The CDR3 here is CASSWDSDEQFF. CDR3 nucleotides: TGTGCCAGTAGTTGGGACTCCGATGAGCAGTTCTTC.

This clone showed up just once. A far larger clone differs by one base, so this is likely a read error. Other nucleotide sequences in the sample specify the same CDR3. The J gene is TRBJ2-7, the V gene TRBV5-4; 8 positions agree with TRBD2. CDR1 SGHNT and CDR2 YYREEE come from the germline V gene (reference sequence). This CDR3 comprises 15 residues. The CDR3, as DNA: TGTGCCAGCAGCTCTACTAGCGGTTTTTCCTATGAGCAGTACTTC. Protein sequence: CASSSTSGFSYEQYF. The full variable domain, with the rest looked up from reference TRBV5-4 and TRBJ2-7, is ETGVTQSPTHLIKTRGQQVTLRCSSQSGHNTVSWYQQALGQGPQFIFQYYREEENGRGNFPPRFSGLQFPNYSSELNVNALELDDSALYLCASSSTSGFSYEQYFGPGTRLTVT.

J is TRBJ2-3 and V is TRBV5-6, with 10 bases fitting TRBD1. The CDR3 sequence is 18 residues long. The junction had 15 bases not matched to a gene; V was cut back by 4 bases and J by 4 bases. The V gene's germline CDR1 is SGHDT and CDR2 YYEEEE. The CDR3 DNA reads TGTGCCAGCAGCCTTCGGACAGGGGGTACCTTATTTCCAGATACGCAGTATTTT. Translating gives CASSLRTGGTLFPDTQYF.

CDR3 nucleotides: TGTGCCAGCTCCCCGGGACACCGGGACTATGGCTACACCTTC. It codes for CASSPGHRDYGYTF. This sequence joins TRBV6-5 and TRBJ1-2; a weak D match, TRBD1 (6 bases). Trimming removed 8 bases at V and 3 bases at J, with 16 bases between. CDR3 size: 14 residues. Germline lookup yields CDR1 MNHEY and CDR2 SVGAGI.

The CDR3 region has the DNA TGTGCCATCAGTGTGGAGGGGTTGAACACTGAAGCTTTCTTT. It is translated as CAISVEGLNTEAFF. The chain links TRBV10-3 to TRBJ1-1; tentative D call: TRBD1 (5 bases). Trimming took off 4 bases at V and 0 bases at J, with 9 bases between the two ends. The CDR3 runs to 14 residues. The germline V gene has CDR1 ENHRY and CDR2 SYGVKD.

The chain joins TRBV10-3 to TRBJ2-1, with 10 bases aligning to TRBD1. The V segment lost 6 bases and the J segment 5 bases; nucleotides outside the gene matches: 4. From germline, CDR1 is ENHRY and CDR2 SYGVKD. This CDR3 is built from 14 residues. CDR3 nucleotides: TGTGCCATCAGCCCCGGGACAGGGGACAATGAGCAGTTCTTC. It yields the protein CAISPGTGDNEQFF.

The rearrangement uses TRBV5-1 and TRBJ2-7; TRBD2 matches at 8 bases. Germline V gene data show CDR1 as SGHRS and CDR2 as YFSETQ. V lost 4 bases to trimming and J lost 4 bases; unmatched junction nucleotides: 7. The length of the CDR3 is 14 residues. The DNA for the CDR3 is TGCGCCAGCAGCGGAGGACTAGCTGGTTACGAGCAGTACTTC. Translating gives CASSGGLAGYEQYF.

This chain connects TRBV5-1 to TRBJ2-1; D gene unclear. The CDR3 spans 15 residues. V lost 3 bases, J lost 0 bases, and 10 bases lay in between. Germline V gene data show CDR1 as SGHRS and CDR2 as YFSETQ. This CDR3 reads CASSSDPNSYNEQFF. CDR3 in DNA: TGCGCCAGCAGCTCCGACCCTAACTCCTACAATGAGCAGTTCTTC.

This clone was detected a few times. The rearrangement uses TRBV9 and TRBJ2-3; 10 positions match TRBD2. Germline assignment: CDR1 SGDLS and CDR2 YYNGEE. This CDR3 comprises 15 residues. Trimming took 4 bases from V and 3 from J; bases not matched to a gene: 5. DNA of the CDR3: TGTGCCAGCAGCCGAGCGGGAGGGCCGACAGATACGCAGTATTTT. It translates to CASSRAGGPTDTQYF.

Comments on this clone: Other nucleotide sequences in the sample specify the same CDR3. V usage is TRBV7-9 and J usage is TRBJ2-1, with TRBD2 identical over 7 bases. CDR1 is SEHNR, CDR2 FQNEAQ, per germline (reference sequence). The CDR3 contains 16 residues. The trim removed 5 bases at V and 4 bases at J, leaving 11 bases unmatched. The CDR3 region has the DNA TGTGCCAGCAGCCTCTCCTTAGCGGGCTCTTACAATGAGCAGTTCTTC. Protein: CASSLSLAGSYNEQFF.

At least ten counts were recorded for this clone. The chain employs TRBV29-1 and TRBJ2-7; D could derive from TRBD1 or TRBD2 (5 bases each). V lost 1 base and J 0 bases, leaving 13 bases between the germline ends. The CDR3 totals 15 residues. The germline V gene encodes CDR1 SQVTM and CDR2 ANQGSEA. Here the CDR3 reads CSVEVPGRFSYEQYF. The CDR3 DNA reads as TGCAGCGTTGAAGTCCCGGGACGGTTCTCCTACGAGCAGTACTTC.

This clone appeared once. V gene TRBV4-3 combines with J gene TRBJ2-5; D remains unclear. The V gene's germline CDR1 is LGHNA and CDR2 YSLEER. This CDR3 is built from 13 residues. The V gene lost 1 base and the J gene lost 5 bases, with 8 bases spanning the gap. The CDR3 DNA reads as TGCGCCAGCAGCCAAGGCGTCCTGGAGACCCAGTACTTC. Residues: CASSQGVLETQYF.

This chain links TRBV7-2 with TRBJ2-7; D remains unclear. The CDR3 runs 15 residues. Germline V CDR1 and CDR2: SGHTA, FQGNSA. Trimming left V 0 bases short and J 0 bases short, with 9 bases between. For the CDR3, the DNA is TGTGCCAGCAGCTTAGCGATTCACAGCTCCTACGAGCAGTACTTC. Protein sequence: CASSLAIHSSYEQYF.

The chain links TRBV9 to TRBJ2-5, with a possible D match to TRBD2 (6 bases). The germline V and J ends were trimmed by 1 base and 2 bases, with 15 bases remaining between them. This CDR3 spans 16 amino acids. CDR1 SGDLS and CDR2 YYNGEE come from the germline V gene. The CDR3 loop reads CASSVSGVVGQETQYF. CDR3 coding DNA: TGTGCCAGCAGCGTATCGGGGGTTGTAGGGCAAGAGACCCAGTACTTC.

V gene TRBV27 combines with J gene TRBJ2-1; 9 bases fit TRBD2. Unmatched junction bases numbered 20, after V lost 7 bases and J lost 13 bases. CDR3 length equals 16 residues. The germline V gene encodes CDR1 MNHEY and CDR2 SMNVEV (reference sequence). In nucleotides, the CDR3 is TGTGCCAGCACCCACCTGACTAGCGGATCTTACATCAAACAGTTCTTC. Its translation: CASTHLTSGSYIKQFF.

The chain couples TRBV6-1 to TRBJ2-5, with 9 bases identical to TRBD2. This CDR3 has 17 residues. Germline CDR1 and CDR2: MNHNS and SASEGT. Trimming at V came to 4 bases and at J to 4 bases, leaving 13 bases not matched to a gene. CDR3 DNA: TGTGCCAGCAGTGCAGCTAGCGGGAACGTCCCCACAGAGACCCAGTACTTC. It codes for CASSAASGNVPTETQYF.

V is TRBV2 and J is TRBJ1-3; no clear D. Trimming left V 6 bases short and J 4 bases short, with 10 bases between. This CDR3 spans 13 amino acids. Germline V CDR1 and CDR2: SNHLY, FYNNEI. The CDR3 DNA reads as TGTGCCAGCAGGGACGGGAGGGGAAACACCATATATTTT. This sequence encodes CASRDGRGNTIYF.

This chain uses TRBV28 with TRBJ1-5; a possible D gene is TRBD1 (5 bases). This CDR3 has 13 residues. V gave up 2 bases and J gave up 7 bases, with 9 bases separating them. Germline V gene lookup returns CDR1 MDHEN and CDR2 SYDVKM. The CDR3: CASSLVGAQPQHF. As DNA, the CDR3 is TGTGCCAGCAGTTTAGTAGGGGCCCAGCCCCAGCATTTT.

V is TRBV30 and J is TRBJ2-3; TRBD2 aligns across 10 bases. The CDR3 contains 15 residues. After removal of 7 bases from V and 2 bases from J, the junction contained 9 bases not matched to a gene. CDR1 is GTSNPN, CDR2 SVGIG, per germline (reference sequence). The CDR3 sequence is CASSSGSRLTDTQYF. CDR3 DNA: TGTGCCTCTTCTAGCGGGAGCCGCCTCACAGATACGCAGTATTTT.

V is TRBV6-5 and J is TRBJ1-1; D possibly corresponds to TRBD1 (5 bases). The CDR3 runs to 14 residues. Trimming removed 7 bases at V and 3 bases at J, with 15 bases between. Germline lookup yields CDR1 MNHEY and CDR2 SVGAGI. The CDR3 sequence is CASITSLGHTEAFF. DNA of the CDR3: TGTGCCAGCATCACATCGTTGGGGCACACTGAAGCTTTCTTT.

This chain connects TRBV30 to TRBJ1-3; D not certain. This CDR3 has 15 amino acids. With 0 bases removed from V and 1 base from J, the gap between germline ends came to 10 bases. Germline CDR1 reads GTSNPN; CDR2 reads SVGIG (reference sequence). CDR3 sequence reads: CAWSVQYWSGNTIYF. CDR3 DNA: TGTGCCTGGAGTGTACAATACTGGTCTGGAAACACCATATATTTT.

The rearrangement joins TRBV18 to TRBJ2-1, with 7 bases lining up with TRBD2. Germline CDR1 KGHSH, CDR2 LQKENI. The junction had 10 bases not matched to a gene; V was cut back by 3 bases and J by 5 bases. CDR3 length: 16 residues. The CDR3 nucleotides are TGTGCCAGCTCACCCCCCGGCGGGAGAGTCCACAATGAGCAGTTCTTC. This encodes CASSPPGGRVHNEQFF.

Regarding this clone: Its ends do not fully match the called genes, so a read error is possible. J is TRBJ1-2 and V is TRBV7-8; D is ambiguous. CDR3 size: 13 residues. CDR1 and CDR2 (germline): SGHVS, FQNEAQ. CDR3 residues: CASSLVSNDGYTF. Here the CDR3 DNA reads TGTGCCAGCAGCTTAGTATCTAACGATGGCTACACCTTC. Full variable domain (rest looked up from reference TRBV7-8 and TRBJ1-2): GAGVSQSPRYKVAKRGQDVALRCDPISGHVSLFWYQQALGQGPEFLTYFQNEAQLDKSGLPSDRFFAERPEGSVSTLKIQRTQQEDSAVYLCASSLVSNDGYTFGSGTRLTVV.

The chain couples TRBV4-1 to TRBJ2-7; D remains ambiguous. Germline-derived CDR1 and CDR2 are MGHRA and YSYEKL. Trimming pared 1 base from V and 0 bases from J, leaving 7 bases between. CDR3 length: 14 residues. The CDR3 sequence is CASSQGGSSYEQYF. In DNA, the CDR3 is TGCGCCAGCAGCCAAGGCGGATCCTCCTACGAGCAGTACTTC.

The chain is built from TRBV18 and TRBJ2-1, with 7 bases fitting TRBD2. The trim removed 3 bases at V and 3 bases at J, leaving 17 bases unmatched. In germline, CDR1 is KGHSH, CDR2 LQKENI. CDR3 length: 19 amino acids. As DNA, the CDR3 is TGTGCCAGCTCACCGGGACGGACTGGGACTACCACTTACTACAATGAGCAGTTCTTC. Encoded protein: CASSPGRTGTTTYYNEQFF.

This clone was observed a few times. Other DNA variants within this sample encode the same CDR3. The J gene is TRBJ2-1, the V gene TRBV18; no definite D call. Trimming stripped 0 bases from V and 3 bases from J, with 3 bases between. The germline CDR1 and CDR2 sequences are KGHSH and LQKENI. This CDR3 contains 13 residues. The CDR3 here is CASSPPLYNEQFF. As DNA, the CDR3 is TGTGCCAGCTCACCACCTCTCTACAATGAGCAGTTCTTC.

This clone appeared a few times. The rearrangement links TRBV19 to TRBJ2-7; tentatively, D is TRBD1 (6 bases). Germline lookup yields CDR1 LNHDA and CDR2 SQIVND (reference sequence). CDR3 length equals 14 residues. Trimming shortened V by 5 bases and J by 2 bases, and 13 bases separated the two germline ends. CDR3 sequence (DNA): TGTGCCAGTAGTTTCTCGGGACACACCTACGAGCAGTACTTC. Protein: CASSFSGHTYEQYF.

The rearrangement joins TRBV9 to TRBJ2-1, with D perhaps matching TRBD2 (5 bases). Trimming left V 1 base short and J 3 bases short, with 11 bases between. Germline V gene data show CDR1 as SGDLS and CDR2 as YYNGEE. The CDR3 has 15 amino acids. CDR3 DNA sequence: TGTGCCAGCAGCGTAATAGGACTCTACTACAATGAGCAGTTCTTC. Protein sequence: CASSVIGLYYNEQFF. Filled out from reference TRBV9 and TRBJ2-1, the complete variable domain reads DSGVTQTPKHLITATGQRVTLRCSPRSGDLSVYWYQQSLDQGLQFLIQYYNGEERAKGNILERFSAQQFPDLHSELNLSSLELGDSALYFCASSVIGLYYNEQFFGPGTRLTVL.